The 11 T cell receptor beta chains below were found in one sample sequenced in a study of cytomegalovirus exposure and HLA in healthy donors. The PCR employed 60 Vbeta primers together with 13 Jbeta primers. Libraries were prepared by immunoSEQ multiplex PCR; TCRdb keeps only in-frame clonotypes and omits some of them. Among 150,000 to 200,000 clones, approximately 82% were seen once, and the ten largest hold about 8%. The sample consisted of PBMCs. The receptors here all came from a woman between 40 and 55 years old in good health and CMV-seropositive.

CDR3 bases: TGCGCCAGCAGCTTGGTGGCGGGTAGCGACGAGCAGTACTTC. Amino acid sequence: CASSLVAGSDEQYF. The chain carries TRBV5-1 and TRBJ2-7; D possibly corresponds to TRBD2 (5 bases). Germline CDR1 SGHRS, CDR2 YFSETQ. This CDR3 contains 14 residues. V was clipped by 0 bases and J by 5 bases, with 12 bases between them. Variable domain in full (rest from reference TRBV5-1 and TRBJ2-7): KAGVTQTPRYLIKTRGQQVTLSCSPISGHRSVSWYQQTPGQGLQFLFEYFSETQRNKGNFPGRFSGRQFSNSRSEMNVSTLELGDSALYLCASSLVAGSDEQYFGPGTRLTVT.

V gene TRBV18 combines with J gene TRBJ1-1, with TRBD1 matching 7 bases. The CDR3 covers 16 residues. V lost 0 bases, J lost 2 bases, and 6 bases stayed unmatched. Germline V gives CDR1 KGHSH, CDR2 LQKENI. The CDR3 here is CASSPPPGTANTEAFF. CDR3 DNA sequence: TGTGCCAGCTCACCACCGCCAGGGACAGCAAACACTGAAGCTTTCTTT.

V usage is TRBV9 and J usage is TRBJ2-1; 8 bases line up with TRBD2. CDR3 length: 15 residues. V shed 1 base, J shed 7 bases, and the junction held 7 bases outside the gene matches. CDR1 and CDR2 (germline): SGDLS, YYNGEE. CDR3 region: CASSVRAGEANEQFF. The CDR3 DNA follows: TGTGCCAGCAGCGTACGAGCGGGAGAGGCTAATGAGCAGTTCTTC.

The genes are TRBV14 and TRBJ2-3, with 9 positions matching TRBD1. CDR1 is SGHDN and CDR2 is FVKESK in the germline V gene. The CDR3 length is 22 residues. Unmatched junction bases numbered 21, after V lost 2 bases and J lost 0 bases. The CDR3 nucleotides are TGTGCCAGCAGCCAAAGACAGGGGGATCGTCCCCGGCCATACACTAGCACAGATACGCAGTATTTT. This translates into CASSQRQGDRPRPYTSTDTQYF.

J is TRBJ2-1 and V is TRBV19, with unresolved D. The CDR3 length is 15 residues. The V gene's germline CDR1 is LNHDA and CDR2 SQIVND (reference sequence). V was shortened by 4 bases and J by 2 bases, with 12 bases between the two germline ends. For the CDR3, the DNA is TGTGCCAGTAGTACTCCCGGTAGTACCTACAATGAGCAGTTCTTC. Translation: CASSTPGSTYNEQFF. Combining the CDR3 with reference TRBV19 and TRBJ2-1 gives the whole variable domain DGGITQSPKYLFRKEGQNVTLSCEQNLNHDAMYWYRQDPGQGLRLIYYSQIVNDFQKGDIAEGYSVSREKKESFPLTVTSAQKNPTAFYLCASSTPGSTYNEQFFGPGTRLTVL.

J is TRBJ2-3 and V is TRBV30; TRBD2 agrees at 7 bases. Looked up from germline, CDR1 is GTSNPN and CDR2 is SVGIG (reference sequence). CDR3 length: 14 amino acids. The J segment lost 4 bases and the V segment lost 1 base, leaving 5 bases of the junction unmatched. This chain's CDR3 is CAWSGLAISDTQYF. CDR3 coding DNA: TGTGCCTGGAGTGGACTAGCTATCTCAGATACGCAGTATTTT.

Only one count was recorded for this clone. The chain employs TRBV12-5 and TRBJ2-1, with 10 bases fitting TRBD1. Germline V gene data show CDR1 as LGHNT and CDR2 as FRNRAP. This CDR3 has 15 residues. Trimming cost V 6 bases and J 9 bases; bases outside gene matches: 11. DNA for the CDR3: TGTGCTAGTGGGCGGGGACAGGGGTTAATGGGTGAGCAGTTCTTC. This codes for CASGRGQGLMGEQFF.

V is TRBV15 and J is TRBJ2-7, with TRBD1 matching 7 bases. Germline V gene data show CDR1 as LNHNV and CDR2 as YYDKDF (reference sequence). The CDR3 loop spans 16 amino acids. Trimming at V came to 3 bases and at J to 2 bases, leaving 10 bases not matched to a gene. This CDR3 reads CATSSDLVDRAYEQYF. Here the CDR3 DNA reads TGTGCCACCAGCAGTGATTTGGTAGACAGGGCCTACGAGCAGTACTTC.

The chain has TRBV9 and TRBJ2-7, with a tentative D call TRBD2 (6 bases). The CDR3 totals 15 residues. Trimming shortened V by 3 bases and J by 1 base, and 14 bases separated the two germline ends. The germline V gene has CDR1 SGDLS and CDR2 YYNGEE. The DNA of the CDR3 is TGTGCCAGCAGCGAAACCGGGACTCTTTCCTACGAGCAGTACTTC. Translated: CASSETGTLSYEQYF.

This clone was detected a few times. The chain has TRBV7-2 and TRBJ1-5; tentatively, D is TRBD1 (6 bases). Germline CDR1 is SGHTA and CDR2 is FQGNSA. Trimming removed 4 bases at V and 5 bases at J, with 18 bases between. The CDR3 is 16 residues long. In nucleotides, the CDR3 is TGTGCCAGCAGCTCCCAGGCAGGGGATACCCATCAGCCCCAGCATTTT. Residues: CASSSQAGDTHQPQHF.

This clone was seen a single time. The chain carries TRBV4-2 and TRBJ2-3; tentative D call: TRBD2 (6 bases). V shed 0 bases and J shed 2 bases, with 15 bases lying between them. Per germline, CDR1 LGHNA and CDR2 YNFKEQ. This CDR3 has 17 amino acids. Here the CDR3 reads CASSQDIRRGYTDTQYF. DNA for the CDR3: TGTGCCAGCAGCCAAGATATTCGGAGGGGATACACAGATACGCAGTATTTT.